Listed below are T cell receptor beta chains from one sample, sequenced in a study of blood T cell repertoires in COVID-19. Sequenced by immunoSEQ multiplex PCR; TCRdb stores in-frame clones only, minus some. The data contain fewer than 130,000 clones, around 79% of them singletons. Sequencing was performed on peripheral blood. The source is a woman of 80 years or more with active or convalescent COVID-19. Each CDR3 is given with its conserved first and last residue. Each record gives: CDR3 protein, CDR3 DNA, clone size, V gene, J gene, D gene. D genes are given only for firm matches. Rows give clone size only sometimes, using once, few, many, or a class for an expanded clone.

cdr3_aa: CASRPGDAYGYTF
cdr3_nt: TGTGCCAGCAGGCCAGGCGACGCCTATGGCTACACCTTC
clone_size: .
v_call: TRBV6-5
j_call: TRBJ1-2
d_call: .

cdr3_aa: CASSSRDYSQYF
cdr3_nt: TGTGCCAGCAGCTCGCGGGACTACTCGCAGTACTTC
clone_size: .
v_call: TRBV7-9
j_call: TRBJ2-7
d_call: TRBD2

cdr3_aa: CTSSQVASGKIQQYF
cdr3_nt: TGCACCAGCAGCCAAGTGGCTAGCGGGAAAATCCAGCAGTACTTC
clone_size: .
v_call: TRBV1
j_call: TRBJ2-7
d_call: .

cdr3_aa: CASSTRTSGRAFYEQYF
cdr3_nt: TGTGCCAGTAGTACGCGGACTAGCGGGAGGGCCTTTTACGAGCAGTACTTC
clone_size: .
v_call: TRBV19
j_call: TRBJ2-7
d_call: TRBD2

cdr3_aa: CASSSRDRENYGYTF
cdr3_nt: TGTGCCAGCAGCTCTCGGGACAGAGAGAACTATGGCTACACCTTC
clone_size: .
v_call: TRBV7-9
j_call: TRBJ1-2
d_call: TRBD1

cdr3_aa: CASSLEGGRRGDTQYF
cdr3_nt: TGCGCCAGCAGCTTGGAGGGCGGTAGGCGGGGGGATACGCAGTATTTT
clone_size: .
v_call: TRBV5-1
j_call: TRBJ2-3
d_call: TRBD2

cdr3_aa: CASSTRWTGDSPLHF
cdr3_nt: TGTGCCAGCAGCACTCGATGGACAGGGGATTCACCCCTCCACTTT
clone_size: .
v_call: TRBV7-9
j_call: TRBJ1-6
d_call: TRBD1

cdr3_aa: CASSPGTSNNEQFF
cdr3_nt: TGTGCCAGCAGCCCCGGGACTAGTAATAATGAGCAGTTCTTC
clone_size: few
v_call: TRBV7-9
j_call: TRBJ2-1
d_call: TRBD2

cdr3_aa: CASSLGENEKLFF
cdr3_nt: TGTGCCAGCAGCTTAGGGGAGAATGAAAAACTGTTTTTT
clone_size: once
v_call: TRBV11-2
j_call: TRBJ1-4
d_call: .

cdr3_aa: CASSFTGAEAFF
cdr3_nt: TGTGCCAGCAGTTTTACAGGGGCTGAAGCTTTCTTT
clone_size: few
v_call: TRBV27
j_call: TRBJ1-1
d_call: TRBD1